This entry features one T cell receptor (beta chain) sequence. This CDR3 comprises 16 residues. CDR1 and CDR2 from the germline V gene are SEHNR and FQNEAQ (reference sequence). V was clipped by 5 bases and J by 0 bases, with 14 bases between them. Using a J-beta primer mix together with a sample-barcoded 5' primer, a second PCR was run for about 6 to 11 cycles. TCRdb used MiXCR to reprocess the 5' RACE reads, holding one entry per CDR3 protein. The repertoire consists of roughly 800,000 distinct CDR3 sequences, with roughly 25% occurring once and the leading ten covering around 2.9%. The data derive from a study of blood T cells in healthy people across ages. This sample was also put to use in a study of T cells of mothers and their children.

Input material: blood. This TCR was recovered from a boy aged 5-17 years in good health. This chain connects TRBV7-9 to TRBJ1-3, with D possibly being TRBD1 (5 bases). The DNA for the CDR3 is TGTGCCAGCAGCACATGGACACCTAACTCTGGAAACACCATATATTTT. This translates into CASSTWTPNSGNTIYF.